This T cell receptor beta chain originates from a study of cytomegalovirus exposure and HLA in healthy donors. Amplification used 60 Vbeta primers and 13 Jbeta primers. Profiling relied on immunoSEQ multiplex PCR, and the TCRdb table lists in-frame clones only, not all of them. The sample contains about 120,000 clones, approximately 78% of which appear only once. Comment on this clone: Its antigen is currently unknown.

Study-wide points: TCR beta V- and J-gene trimming, according to a later analysis, was linked to a missense DCLRE1C variant. Reportedly, cytomegalovirus status was diagnosed with high sensitivity and specificity.

Trimming cost V 4 bases and J 3 bases, with 12 bases left between them. Germline V gene sequence: CDR1 SQVTM, CDR2 ANQGSEA. This CDR3 region has 13 residues. The sequence was collected from a woman younger than 45 in good health and CMV-seropositive. The chain combines TRBV29-1 with TRBJ1-1; D unclear. The material sequenced was PBMCs. Written as DNA, the CDR3 is TGCAGCGTTGGAACAGCTTCCGACACTGAAGCTTTCTTT. Translated: CSVGTASDTEAFF. Using reference TRBV29-1 and TRBJ1-1 for the parts outside the CDR3, the full variable domain is SAVISQKPSRDICQRGTSLTIQCQVDSQVTMMFWYRQQPGQSLTLIATANQGSEATYESGFVIDKFPISRPNLTFSTLTVSNMSPEDSSIYLCSVGTASDTEAFFGQGTRLTVV.